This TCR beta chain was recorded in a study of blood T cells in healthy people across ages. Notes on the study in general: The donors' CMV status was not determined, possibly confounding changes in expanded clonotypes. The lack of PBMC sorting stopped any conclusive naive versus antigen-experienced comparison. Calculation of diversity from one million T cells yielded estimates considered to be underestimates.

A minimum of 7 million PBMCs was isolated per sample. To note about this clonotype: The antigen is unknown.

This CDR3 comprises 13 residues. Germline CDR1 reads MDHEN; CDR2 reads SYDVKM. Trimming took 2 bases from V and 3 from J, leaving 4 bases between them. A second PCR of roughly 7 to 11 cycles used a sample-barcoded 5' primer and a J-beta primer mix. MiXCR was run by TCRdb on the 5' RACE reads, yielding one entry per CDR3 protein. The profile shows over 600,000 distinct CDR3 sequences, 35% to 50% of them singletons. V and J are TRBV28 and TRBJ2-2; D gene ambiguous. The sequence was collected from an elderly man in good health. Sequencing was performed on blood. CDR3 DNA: TGTGCCAGCAGTTTACGGCACACCGGGGAGCTGTTTTTT. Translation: CASSLRHTGELFF.